The 17 T cell receptor beta chains listed next were all sequenced from one sample in a study of T cells in Graves' hyperthyroidism and ophthalmopathy. The TCR beta CDR3 regions underwent amplification using RNA transcripts as the source. First-round RT-PCR with HTBI primers amplified the TCR CDR3 region. TCRdb re-called the multiplex PCR reads through MiXCR, storing one row per CDR3 protein. Of under 750,000 distinct CDR3 sequences in the sample, around a sixth were seen once. Sequenced input: blood. Receptors were obtained from a woman in her 50s with Graves' hyperthyroidism that later progressed to Graves' ophthalmopathy.

V is TRBV5-6 and J is TRBJ2-1, with 12 bases identical to TRBD1. The germline CDR1 and CDR2 sequences are SGHDT and YYEEEE. With 3 bases clipped from V and 9 bases from J, the junction kept 10 bases outside the gene matches. The CDR3 spans 16 residues. CDR3 region: CASSSLVGQGAIEQFF. DNA for the CDR3: TGTGCCAGCAGCTCCCTTGTGGGACAGGGGGCTATTGAGCAGTTCTTC.

This clonotype showed up many times. The V gene is TRBV9, the J gene TRBJ2-7, with D uncertain. The germline V and J ends were trimmed by 4 bases and 2 bases, with 16 bases remaining between them. Germline loops: CDR1 SGDLS, CDR2 YYNGEE. This CDR3 has 15 residues. The CDR3 protein is CASSPDPDSTYEQYF. DNA for the CDR3: TGTGCCAGCAGCCCCGACCCAGACTCGACCTACGAGCAGTACTTC.

The rearrangement joins TRBV28 to TRBJ1-6, with D unresolved. Trimming stripped 7 bases from V and 12 bases from J, with 10 bases between. The V gene's germline CDR1 is MDHEN and CDR2 SYDVKM. The CDR3 runs to 11 residues. The CDR3 nucleotides are TGTGCCAGCACCACCGAGAAACCCCTCCACTTT. Its protein product is CASTTEKPLHF. The full variable domain, completed using reference TRBV28 and TRBJ1-6, is DVKVTQSSRYLVKRTGEKVFLECVQDMDHENMFWYRQDPGLGLRLIYFSYDVKMKEKGDIPEGYSVSREKKERFSLILESASTNQTSMYLCASTTEKPLHFGNGTRLTVT.

This clonotype was counted many times. The CDR3 is CSAKPRGRTTDTQYF. For the CDR3, the DNA is TGCAGTGCTAAACCCAGGGGGCGGACCACAGATACGCAGTATTTT. The chain combines TRBV20-1 with TRBJ2-3; 8 bases agree with TRBD1. The CDR3 spans 15 residues. The trim removed 4 bases at V and 2 bases at J, leaving 8 bases unmatched. CDR1 is DFQATT and CDR2 is SNEGSKA in the germline V gene (reference sequence).

This clonotype was counted at least ten times. The chain recombines TRBV2 with TRBJ1-6; weak D call: TRBD1 (6 bases). In germline, CDR1 is SNHLY, CDR2 FYNNEI. V lost 4 bases, J lost 7 bases, and 11 bases lay in between. The CDR3 has 14 amino acids. CDR3 in DNA: TGTGCCAGCAGTGCCAGGGGTCTAAATTCACCCCTCCACTTT. Its translation is CASSARGLNSPLHF.

This clonotype appeared many times. CDR3 sequence (DNA): TGTGCCATCAGGGGCTATGGACAGGGTCACACTGAAGCTTTCTTT. This sequence encodes CAIRGYGQGHTEAFF. The V call is TRBV10-3, the J call TRBJ1-1, with 8 bases matching TRBD1. With 6 bases clipped from V and 3 bases from J, the junction kept 9 bases outside the gene matches. This CDR3 is 15 amino acids long. Germline V lookup: CDR1 ENHRY, CDR2 SYGVKD.

CDR3 DNA: TGCGCCAGCAGCCTAAGAGATCAGAACTACGAGCAGTACTTC. Encoded protein: CASSLRDQNYEQYF. The J gene is TRBJ2-7, the V gene TRBV4-1, with D hard to call. Germline CDR1 and CDR2: MGHRA and YSYEKL. The CDR3 has 14 residues. Trimming removed 4 bases from V and 3 bases from J, with 13 bases in between.

The V and J genes are TRBV2 and TRBJ1-1; unclear D gene. This CDR3 has 11 residues. The germline V gene encodes CDR1 SNHLY and CDR2 FYNNEI. Trimming pared 6 bases from V and 9 bases from J, leaving 11 bases between. The chain's CDR3 is CASRREQKAFF. The CDR3 DNA is TGTGCCAGCAGGAGGGAACAGAAAGCTTTCTTT.

CDR3 DNA: TGCAGTGCTAAGGGGACCCCCTCAGATACGCAGTATTTT. As protein: CSAKGTPSDTQYF. The V gene is TRBV20-1, the J gene TRBJ2-3, with D possibly called TRBD1 or TRBD2 (5 bases each). Germline values: CDR1 DFQATT, CDR2 SNEGSKA (reference sequence). This CDR3 region has 13 residues. The V and J ends lost 4 bases and 4 bases respectively, with 12 bases between them.

The chain recombines TRBV6-2 or TRBV6-3 with TRBJ2-1, with 11 bases lining up with TRBD2. Germline CDR1 and CDR2: MNHEY and SVGEGT. V lost 0 bases and J lost 0; bases outside the gene matches: 4. The CDR3 consists of 18 residues. CDR3 bases: TGTGCCAGCAGTTACTCAAGGCTAGCGGGGGGCTCCTACAATGAGCAGTTCTTC. Protein: CASSYSRLAGGSYNEQFF.

CDR3 protein: CSVEDLDRGRLNYGYTF. The CDR3 region has the DNA TGCAGCGTTGAAGATTTGGACAGGGGGAGACTTAACTATGGCTACACCTTC. The chain has TRBV29-1 and TRBJ1-2; TRBD1 agrees at 10 bases. The CDR3 loop spans 17 amino acids. V lost 0 bases, J lost 1 base, and 8 bases stayed unmatched. The V gene's germline CDR1 is SQVTM and CDR2 ANQGSEA.

This clonotype has ten or more counts. This chain uses TRBV18 with TRBJ2-5; D perhaps matches TRBD2 (6 bases). V was clipped by 6 bases and J by 2 bases, with 16 bases between them. The germline V gene encodes CDR1 KGHSH and CDR2 LQKENI. This CDR3 is 15 amino acids long. The CDR3 sequence is CASSAGRGPQETQYF. As DNA, the CDR3 is TGTGCCAGCTCCGCGGGGCGGGGCCCTCAAGAGACCCAGTACTTC.

This clonotype came up a few times. The rearrangement joins TRBV5-1 to TRBJ2-5; 8 bases agree with TRBD2. This CDR3 comprises 16 residues. CDR1 is SGHRS and CDR2 is YFSETQ in the germline V gene. The trim removed 2 bases at V and 0 bases at J, leaving 6 bases unmatched. CDR3 nucleotides: TGCGCCAGCAGCTTCTCAGGCGGGGGGCACCAAGAGACCCAGTACTTC. Encoded protein: CASSFSGGGHQETQYF. Combining the CDR3 with reference TRBV5-1 and TRBJ2-5 gives the whole variable domain KAGVTQTPRYLIKTRGQQVTLSCSPISGHRSVSWYQQTPGQGLQFLFEYFSETQRNKGNFPGRFSGRQFSNSRSEMNVSTLELGDSALYLCASSFSGGGHQETQYFGPGTRLLVL.

This clonotype was counted between two and nine times. This chain connects TRBV29-1 to TRBJ1-2; no definite D call. The CDR3 contains 13 residues. Trimming cost V 2 bases and J 6 bases, with 13 bases left between them. Germline assignment: CDR1 SQVTM and CDR2 ANQGSEA. The CDR3 reads CSVESGYLHGYTF. For the CDR3, the DNA is TGCAGCGTTGAATCGGGATACCTTCATGGCTACACCTTC.

This clonotype was detected many times. The chain employs TRBV29-1 and TRBJ2-7; D not resolved. Germline V gene data show CDR1 as SQVTM and CDR2 as ANQGSEA. This CDR3 has 11 amino acids. The V and J ends lost 3 bases and 4 bases respectively, with 7 bases between them. CDR3 nucleotide sequence: TGCAGCGTTGATTTGGGATACGAGCAGTACTTC. This codes for CSVDLGYEQYF.

The chain joins TRBV6-5 to TRBJ1-2; D remains unclear. The CDR3 is 16 amino acids. V was clipped by 4 bases and J by 2 bases, with 17 bases between them. Germline V gene sequence: CDR1 MNHEY, CDR2 SVGAGI. The CDR3 protein is CASSSTMSGANYGYTF. CDR3 bases: TGTGCCAGCAGTTCCACCATGAGTGGAGCGAACTATGGCTACACCTTC.

This chain joins TRBV7-9 and TRBJ1-6; D unresolved. Germline V gives CDR1 SEHNR, CDR2 FQNEAQ (reference sequence). CDR3 length equals 15 residues. The V and J ends lost 2 bases and 10 bases respectively, with 15 bases between them. CDR3: CASSLLSAPGSPLHF. The DNA for the CDR3 is TGTGCCAGCAGCTTATTGTCGGCCCCGGGGTCACCCCTCCACTTT. Looking up the rest from reference TRBV7-9 and TRBJ1-6 gives the full variable domain: DTGVSQNPRHKITKRGQNVTFRCDPISEHNRLYWYRQTLGQGPEFLTYFQNEAQLEKSRLLSDRFSAERPKGSFSTLEIQRTEQGDSAMYLCASSLLSAPGSPLHFGNGTRLTVT.